In this sample, the clone carrying this TCR beta chain turned up many times. TCRdb fed the 5' RACE reads into MiXCR, producing one record per CDR3 protein. The sample contains 9,500 to 15,000 distinct CDR3 sequences, approximately 6.2% of which appear only once. Germline lookup yields CDR1 LGHDT and CDR2 YNNKEL (reference sequence). V shed 8 bases and J shed 0 bases, with 13 bases lying between them. The CDR3 has 14 residues. Indicated time point: sample taken at primary tumor resection. Unsorted tumor, nontumor lung tissue or cryopreserved PBMC supplied the whole RNA. This record comes from a study of spatial heterogeneity in lung cancer.

The sequences come from normal lung tissue next to the tumor, collected at surgery. The V and J genes are TRBV3-1 and TRBJ2-5, with a tentative D call TRBD2 (6 bases). The clonotype comes from a male donor with early-stage non-small cell lung cancer. This CDR3 is CASCPSADQETQYF. Written as DNA, the CDR3 is TGTGCCAGCTGTCCTAGCGCCGACCAAGAGACCCAGTACTTC.